This T cell receptor beta chain was sequenced during a study of OX40 agonist ivuxolimab in advanced cancers. The germline CDR1 and CDR2 sequences are LNHDA and SQIVND (reference sequence). V lost 1 base to trimming and J lost 10 bases, with 23 bases between them. This CDR3 is 17 amino acids long. Assay used: immunoSEQ multiplex PCR; TCRdb lists only in-frame clones, some missing. The sample lists around 80,000 clones, about 90% occurring once. The sequence came from an adult with an advanced solid tumor such as melanoma, head and neck, liver or kidney cancer. The chain has TRBV19 and TRBJ2-1; D is perhaps TRBD1 (7 bases). The sample was CD4+ or CD8+ T cells sorted from blood, taken in a trial of the OX40 agonist ivuxolimab. The CDR3 coding sequence is TGTGCCAGTAGTATAGGGTTCGAGGAGGGGGCTCCGGGAGAGCAGTTCTTC. Translation: CASSIGFEEGAPGEQFF.